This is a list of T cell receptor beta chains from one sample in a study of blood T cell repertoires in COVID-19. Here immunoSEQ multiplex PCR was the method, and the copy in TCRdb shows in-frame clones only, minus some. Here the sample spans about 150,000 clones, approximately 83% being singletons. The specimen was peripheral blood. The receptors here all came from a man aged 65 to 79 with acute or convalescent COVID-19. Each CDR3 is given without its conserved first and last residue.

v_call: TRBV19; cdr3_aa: ASSIPGQAAYGYT
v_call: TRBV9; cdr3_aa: ASSRGMSGRNTGELF
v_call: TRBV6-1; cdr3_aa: ASSDPLGAYDTQY
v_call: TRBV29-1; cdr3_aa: SVGSGFLYEQY
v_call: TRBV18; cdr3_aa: ASSPLGGTDTQY
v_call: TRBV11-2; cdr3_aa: ASSLGYPREQY
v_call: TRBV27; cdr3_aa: ASSGIQGTRPQH
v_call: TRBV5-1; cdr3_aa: ASSLQREQYEQY
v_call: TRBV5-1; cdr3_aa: ASSGGPGSGLVEQY
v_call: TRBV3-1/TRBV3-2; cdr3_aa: ASSQTRTGDGYT
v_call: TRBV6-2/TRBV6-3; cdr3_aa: ASSATGAGFEPQH
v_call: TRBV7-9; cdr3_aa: ASSSRASGSGSPYEQY
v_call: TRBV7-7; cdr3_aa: ASSFGQDGETQY
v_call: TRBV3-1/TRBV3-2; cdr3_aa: ASSHSYTSAGGGETQY
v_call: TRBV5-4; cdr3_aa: ASSLGRYEQY
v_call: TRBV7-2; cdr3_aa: ASSWDSPNTEAF
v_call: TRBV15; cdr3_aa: ATSKTSVGFGELF
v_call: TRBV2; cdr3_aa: ASSEGLAGFTDTQY
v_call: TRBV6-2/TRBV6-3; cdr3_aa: ASSKQVSPLH
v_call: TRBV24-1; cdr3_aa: ATSDLQSGQGRETQY
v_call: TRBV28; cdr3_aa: ASSLSRGGLYGYT
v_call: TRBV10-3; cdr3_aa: AISEGQGRNQPQH
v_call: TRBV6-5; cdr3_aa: ASSQSTDTQY
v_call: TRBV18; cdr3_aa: ASSPTQGTGNTIY
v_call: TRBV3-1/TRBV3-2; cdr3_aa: ASSRVFTGAPTDTQY
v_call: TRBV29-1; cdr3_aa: SLGTGAQETQY
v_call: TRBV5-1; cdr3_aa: ASSLGGGEQF
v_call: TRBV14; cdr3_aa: ASSQHLTGGTEQF
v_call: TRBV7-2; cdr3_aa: ASSLGPGNEQF
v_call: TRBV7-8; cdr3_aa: ASSPTGGLRSPLH
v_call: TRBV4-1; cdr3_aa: ASSPGTSGSNPYEQY
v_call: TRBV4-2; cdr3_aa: ASSPAGGAGTEAF
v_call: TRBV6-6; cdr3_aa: ASSYLVQYYGYT
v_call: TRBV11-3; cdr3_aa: ASSLLAGPNTGELF
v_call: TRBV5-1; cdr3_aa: ASSLGSGVADTQY
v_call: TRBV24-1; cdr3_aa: AARPDTEETQY
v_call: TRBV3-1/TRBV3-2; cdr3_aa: ASSQIWESGYGYT
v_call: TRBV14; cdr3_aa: ASSQGGVGYEQY
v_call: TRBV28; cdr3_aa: ASSPSDRDDNEQF
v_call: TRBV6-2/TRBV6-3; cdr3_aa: ASSQPDSGRLLYQETQY
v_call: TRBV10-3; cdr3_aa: AISEYRDNQPQH
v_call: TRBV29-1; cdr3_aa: SVQTYNEQF
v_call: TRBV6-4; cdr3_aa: ASSDDSYNSPLH
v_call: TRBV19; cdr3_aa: ASSVTGIEQY
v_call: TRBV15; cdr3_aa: ATSRDSGSGNTIY
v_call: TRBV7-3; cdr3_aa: ASSLVGLAGVNEQF